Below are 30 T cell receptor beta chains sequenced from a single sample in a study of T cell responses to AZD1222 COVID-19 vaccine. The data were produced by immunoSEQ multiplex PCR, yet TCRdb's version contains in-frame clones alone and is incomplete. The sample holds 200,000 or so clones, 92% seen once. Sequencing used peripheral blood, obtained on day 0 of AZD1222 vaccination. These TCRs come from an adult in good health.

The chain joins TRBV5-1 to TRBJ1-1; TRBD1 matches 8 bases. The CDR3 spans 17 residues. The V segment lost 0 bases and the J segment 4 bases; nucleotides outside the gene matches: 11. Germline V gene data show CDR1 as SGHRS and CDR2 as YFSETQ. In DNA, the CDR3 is TGCGCCAGCAGCTTGGGACAGGGGAAACTTGCGGGCACTGAAGCTTTCTTT. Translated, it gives CASSLGQGKLAGTEAFF.

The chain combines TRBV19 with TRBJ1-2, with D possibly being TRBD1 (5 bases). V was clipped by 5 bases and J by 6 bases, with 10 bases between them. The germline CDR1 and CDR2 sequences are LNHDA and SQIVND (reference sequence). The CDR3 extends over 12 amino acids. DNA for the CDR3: TGTGCCAGTAGTCCCTCGGGGCATGGCTACACCTTC. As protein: CASSPSGHGYTF.

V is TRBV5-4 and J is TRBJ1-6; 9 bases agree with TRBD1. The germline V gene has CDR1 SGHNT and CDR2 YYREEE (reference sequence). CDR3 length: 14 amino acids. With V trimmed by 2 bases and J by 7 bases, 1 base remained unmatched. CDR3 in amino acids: CASSFGQGNSPLHF. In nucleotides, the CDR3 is TGTGCCAGCAGCTTTGGACAGGGGAATTCACCCCTCCACTTT. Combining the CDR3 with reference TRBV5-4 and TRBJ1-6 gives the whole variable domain ETGVTQSPTHLIKTRGQQVTLRCSSQSGHNTVSWYQQALGQGPQFIFQYYREEENGRGNFPPRFSGLQFPNYSSELNVNALELDDSALYLCASSFGQGNSPLHFGNGTRLTVT.

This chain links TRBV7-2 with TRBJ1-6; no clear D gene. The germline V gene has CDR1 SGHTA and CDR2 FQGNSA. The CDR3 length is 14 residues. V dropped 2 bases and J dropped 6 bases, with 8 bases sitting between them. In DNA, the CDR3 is TGTGCCAGCAGCTTAACCGGGATTAATTCACCCCTCCACTTT. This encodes CASSLTGINSPLHF.

The CDR3 loop reads CASSVAGLGQPQHF. CDR3 coding DNA: TGTGCCAGCAGCGTAGCAGGTCTCGGGCAGCCCCAGCATTTT. The rearrangement uses TRBV9 and TRBJ1-5; D not certain. V dropped 0 bases and J dropped 7 bases, with 11 bases sitting between them. Germline V gives CDR1 SGDLS, CDR2 YYNGEE. The CDR3 runs 14 residues.

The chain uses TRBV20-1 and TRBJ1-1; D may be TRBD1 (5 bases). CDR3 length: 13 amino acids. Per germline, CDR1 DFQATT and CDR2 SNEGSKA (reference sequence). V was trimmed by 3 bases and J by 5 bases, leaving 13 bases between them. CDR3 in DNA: TGCAGTGCTAGTGGCCGCCAGGGTACTGAAGCTTTCTTT. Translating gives CSASGRQGTEAFF.

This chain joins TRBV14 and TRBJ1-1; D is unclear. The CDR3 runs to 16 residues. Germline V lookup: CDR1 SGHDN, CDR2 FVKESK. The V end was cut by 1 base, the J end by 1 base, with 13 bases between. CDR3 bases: TGTGCCAGCAGCCAAGTGCAAAGAACCCGGAACACTGAAGCTTTCTTT. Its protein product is CASSQVQRTRNTEAFF.

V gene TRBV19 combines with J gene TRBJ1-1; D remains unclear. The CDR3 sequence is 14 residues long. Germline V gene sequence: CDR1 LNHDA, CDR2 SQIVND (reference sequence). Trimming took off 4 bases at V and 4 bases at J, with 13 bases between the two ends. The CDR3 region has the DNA TGTGCCAGTAGTAGCCGGGCCGTCACCACTGAAGCTTTCTTT. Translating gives CASSSRAVTTEAFF.

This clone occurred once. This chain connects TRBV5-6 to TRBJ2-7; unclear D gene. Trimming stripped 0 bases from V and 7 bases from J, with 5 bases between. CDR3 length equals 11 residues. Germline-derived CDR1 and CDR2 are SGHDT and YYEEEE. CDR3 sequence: CASSLVGEQYF. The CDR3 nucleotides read TGTGCCAGCAGCTTGGTTGGGGAGCAGTACTTC.

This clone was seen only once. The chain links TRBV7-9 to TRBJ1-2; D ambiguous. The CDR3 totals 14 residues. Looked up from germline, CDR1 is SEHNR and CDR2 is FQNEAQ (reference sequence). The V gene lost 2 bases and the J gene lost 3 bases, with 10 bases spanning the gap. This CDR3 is CASSLMGSDYGYTF. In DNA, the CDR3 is TGTGCCAGCAGCTTAATGGGGAGTGACTATGGCTACACCTTC.

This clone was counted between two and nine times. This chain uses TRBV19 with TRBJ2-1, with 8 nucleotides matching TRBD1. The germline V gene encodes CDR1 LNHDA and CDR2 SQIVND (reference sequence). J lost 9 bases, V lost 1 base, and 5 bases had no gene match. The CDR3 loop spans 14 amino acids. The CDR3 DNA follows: TGTGCCAGTAGTATAGGGACAGGGTCCCGTGAGCAGTTCTTC. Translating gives CASSIGTGSREQFF.

Here the CDR3 DNA reads TGTGCCAGCAGTCCAGCGGTCGGTAGCTCCTACAATGAGCAGTTCTTC. Its translation is CASSPAVGSSYNEQFF. The V gene is TRBV2, the J gene TRBJ2-1; D is possibly TRBD2 (5 bases). The ends were cut back, 5 bases at V and 0 bases at J, with 14 bases in the middle. Germline V CDR1 and CDR2: SNHLY, FYNNEI. The CDR3 has 16 residues. The full variable domain, rest sourced from reference TRBV2 and TRBJ2-1, is EPEVTQTPSHQVTQMGQEVILRCVPISNHLYFYWYRQILGQKVEFLVSFYNNEISEKSEIFDDQFSVERPDGSNFTLKIRSTKLEDSAMYFCASSPAVGSSYNEQFFGPGTRLTVL.

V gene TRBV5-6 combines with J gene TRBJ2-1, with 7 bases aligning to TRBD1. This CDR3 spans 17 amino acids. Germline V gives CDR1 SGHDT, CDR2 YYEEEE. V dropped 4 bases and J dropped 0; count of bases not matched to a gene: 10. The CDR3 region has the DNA TGTGCCAGCAGCGGTACAGGGGTCAGGAGCTCCTACAATGAGCAGTTCTTC. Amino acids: CASSGTGVRSSYNEQFF.

This chain's CDR3 is CASRPGTEETQYF. CDR3 bases: TGTGCCAGCAGGCCCGGGACAGAAGAGACCCAGTACTTC. This chain connects TRBV6-5 to TRBJ2-5; 7 bases are shared with TRBD1. Trimming at V came to 6 bases and at J to 3 bases, leaving 4 bases not matched to a gene. The CDR3 contains 13 residues. The V gene's germline CDR1 is MNHEY and CDR2 SVGAGI.

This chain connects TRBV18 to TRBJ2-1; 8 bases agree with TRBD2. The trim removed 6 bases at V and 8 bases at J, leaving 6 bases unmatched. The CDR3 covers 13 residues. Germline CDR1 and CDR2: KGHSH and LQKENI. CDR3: CASSLGRVDEQFF. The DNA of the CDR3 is TGTGCCAGCTCCCTCGGGAGGGTGGATGAGCAGTTCTTC.

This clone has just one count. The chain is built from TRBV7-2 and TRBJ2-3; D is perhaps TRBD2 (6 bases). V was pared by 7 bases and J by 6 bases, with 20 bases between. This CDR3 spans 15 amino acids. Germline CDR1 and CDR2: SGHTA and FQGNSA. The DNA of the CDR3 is TGTGCCAGCACCCCCGAGGACGGGGGTATGGATACGCAGTATTTT. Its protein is CASTPEDGGMDTQYF.

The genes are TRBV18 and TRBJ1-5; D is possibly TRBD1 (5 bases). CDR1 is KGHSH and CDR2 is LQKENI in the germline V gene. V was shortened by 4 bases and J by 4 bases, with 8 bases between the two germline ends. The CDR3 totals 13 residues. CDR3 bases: TGTGCCAGCTCACAAGGGGAAAATCAGCCCCAGCATTTT. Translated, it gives CASSQGENQPQHF.

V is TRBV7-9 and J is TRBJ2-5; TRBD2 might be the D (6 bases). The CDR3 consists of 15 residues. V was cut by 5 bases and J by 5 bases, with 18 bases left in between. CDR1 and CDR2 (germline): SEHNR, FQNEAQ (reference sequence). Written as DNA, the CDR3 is TGTGCCAGCAGCCCATTGCGGGGCTGGTCCGAGACCCAGTACTTC. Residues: CASSPLRGWSETQYF.

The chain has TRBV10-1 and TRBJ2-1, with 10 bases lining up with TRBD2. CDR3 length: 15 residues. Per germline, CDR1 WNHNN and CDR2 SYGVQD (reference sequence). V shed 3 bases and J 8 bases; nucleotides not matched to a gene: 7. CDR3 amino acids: CASSEPSSGRYEQFF. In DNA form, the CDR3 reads TGCGCCAGCAGTGAACCGTCTAGCGGGAGATATGAGCAGTTCTTC.

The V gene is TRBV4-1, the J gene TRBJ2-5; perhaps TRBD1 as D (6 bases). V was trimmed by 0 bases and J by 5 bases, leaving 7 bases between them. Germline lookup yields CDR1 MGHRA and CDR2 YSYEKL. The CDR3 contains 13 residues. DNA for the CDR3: TGCGCCAGCAGCCAAGAAAGGGGGGAGACCCAGTACTTC. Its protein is CASSQERGETQYF.

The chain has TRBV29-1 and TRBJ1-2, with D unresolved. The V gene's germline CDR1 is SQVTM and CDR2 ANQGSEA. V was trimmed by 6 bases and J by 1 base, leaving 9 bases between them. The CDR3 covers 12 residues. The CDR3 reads CSVRSSNYGYTF. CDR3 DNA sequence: TGCAGCGTCCGAAGTAGTAACTATGGCTACACCTTC.

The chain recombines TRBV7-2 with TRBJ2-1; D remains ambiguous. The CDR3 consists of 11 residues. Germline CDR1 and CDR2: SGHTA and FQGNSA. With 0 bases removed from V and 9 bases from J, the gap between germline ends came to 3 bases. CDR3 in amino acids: CASSLAGEQFF. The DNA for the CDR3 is TGTGCCAGCAGCTTAGCGGGTGAGCAGTTCTTC.

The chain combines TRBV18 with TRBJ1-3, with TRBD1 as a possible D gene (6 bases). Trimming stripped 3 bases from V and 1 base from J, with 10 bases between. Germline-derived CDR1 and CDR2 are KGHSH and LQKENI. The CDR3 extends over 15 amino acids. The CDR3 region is CASSPQGRSGNTIYF. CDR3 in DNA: TGTGCCAGCTCACCCCAGGGGAGGTCTGGAAACACCATATATTTT.

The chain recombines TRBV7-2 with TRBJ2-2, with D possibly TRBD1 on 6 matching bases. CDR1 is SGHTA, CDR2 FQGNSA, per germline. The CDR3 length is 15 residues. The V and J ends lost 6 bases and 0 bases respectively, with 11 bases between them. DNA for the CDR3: TGTGCCAGCAGGGTTGGGACAACGAACACCGGGGAGCTGTTTTTT. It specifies CASRVGTTNTGELFF.

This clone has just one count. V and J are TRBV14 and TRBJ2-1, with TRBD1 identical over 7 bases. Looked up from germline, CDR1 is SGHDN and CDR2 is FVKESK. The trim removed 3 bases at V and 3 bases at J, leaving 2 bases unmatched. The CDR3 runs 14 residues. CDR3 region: CASSQAGGYNEQFF. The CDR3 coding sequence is TGTGCCAGCAGCCAGGCAGGGGGCTACAATGAGCAGTTCTTC.

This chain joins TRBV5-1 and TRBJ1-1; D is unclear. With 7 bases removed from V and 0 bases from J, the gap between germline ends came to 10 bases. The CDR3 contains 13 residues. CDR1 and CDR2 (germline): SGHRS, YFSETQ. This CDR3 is CASYDALNTEAFF. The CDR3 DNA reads TGCGCCAGCTACGATGCTTTGAACACTGAAGCTTTCTTT.

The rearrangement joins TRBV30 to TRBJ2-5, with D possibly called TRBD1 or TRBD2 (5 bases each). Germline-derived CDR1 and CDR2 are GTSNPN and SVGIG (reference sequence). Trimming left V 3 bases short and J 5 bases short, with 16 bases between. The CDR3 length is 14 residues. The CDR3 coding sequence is TGTGCCTGGAGGTTAGGGACCTCCCCCGAGACCCAGTACTTC. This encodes CAWRLGTSPETQYF.

The CDR3 reads CASSLGGGNEQYV. CDR3 sequence (DNA): TGTGCCAGCAGTTTAGGTGGGGGCAACGAGCAGTACGTC. V and J are TRBV28 and TRBJ2-7; perhaps TRBD1 as D (6 bases). V lost 2 bases and J lost 5, with 10 bases in between. Germline lookup yields CDR1 MDHEN and CDR2 SYDVKM. The CDR3 has 13 residues.

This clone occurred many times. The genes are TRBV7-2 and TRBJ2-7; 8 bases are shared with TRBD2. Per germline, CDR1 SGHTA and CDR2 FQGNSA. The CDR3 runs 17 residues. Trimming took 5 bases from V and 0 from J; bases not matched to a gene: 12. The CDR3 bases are TGTGCCAGCAGCCTTAGCGGGATCTTCGAGTCCTCCTACGAGCAGTACTTC. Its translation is CASSLSGIFESSYEQYF. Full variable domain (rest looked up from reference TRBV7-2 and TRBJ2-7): GAGVSQSPSNKVTEKGKDVELRCDPISGHTALYWYRQSLGQGLEFLIYFQGNSAPDKSGLPSDRFSAERTGGSVSTLTIQRTQQEDSAVYLCASSLSGIFESSYEQYFGPGTRLTVT.

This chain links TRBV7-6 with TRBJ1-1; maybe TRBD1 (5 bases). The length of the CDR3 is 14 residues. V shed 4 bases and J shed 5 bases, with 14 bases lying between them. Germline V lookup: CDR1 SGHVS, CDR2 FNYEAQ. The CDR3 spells CASSSQGYETEAFF. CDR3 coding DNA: TGTGCCAGCAGCTCTCAGGGTTATGAGACTGAAGCTTTCTTT.